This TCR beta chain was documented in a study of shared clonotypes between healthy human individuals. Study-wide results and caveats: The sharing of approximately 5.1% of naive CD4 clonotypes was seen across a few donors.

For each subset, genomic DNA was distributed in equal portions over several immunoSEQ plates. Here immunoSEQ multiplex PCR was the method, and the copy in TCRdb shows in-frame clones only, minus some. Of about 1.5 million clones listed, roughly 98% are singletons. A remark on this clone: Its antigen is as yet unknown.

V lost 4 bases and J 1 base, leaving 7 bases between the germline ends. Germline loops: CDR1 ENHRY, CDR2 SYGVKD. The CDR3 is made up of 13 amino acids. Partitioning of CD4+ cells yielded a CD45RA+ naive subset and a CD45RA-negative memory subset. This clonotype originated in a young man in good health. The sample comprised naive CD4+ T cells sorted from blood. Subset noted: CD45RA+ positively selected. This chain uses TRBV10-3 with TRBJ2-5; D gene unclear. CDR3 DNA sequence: TGTGCCATCAGTGCGTACACCCAAGAGACCCAGTACTTC. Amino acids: CAISAYTQETQYF.